The next 32 T cell receptor beta chains were all read from a single sample in a study of neurological immune-mediated disorders. TCRdb reprocessed the 5' RACE reads with MiXCR, giving one entry per CDR3 protein. The sample records over 55,000 distinct CDR3 sequences, roughly 2.5% being singletons. The sample consisted of PBMCs. The receptors derive from a man between 45 and 60 years old with multiple sclerosis.

This clonotype was observed at least ten times. The genes are TRBV15 and TRBJ2-1; either TRBD1 or TRBD2 may supply D (5 bases each). V gave up 8 bases and J gave up 8 bases, with 22 bases separating them. The CDR3 is 15 amino acids. Germline-derived CDR1 and CDR2 are LNHNV and YYDKDF (reference sequence). The CDR3 loop reads CATYQHGTPNDEQFF. The CDR3 nucleotides are TGTGCCACCTACCAACACGGGACGCCGAACGATGAGCAGTTCTTC. Supplemented by reference TRBV15 and TRBJ2-1, the full variable domain reads DAMVIQNPRYQVTQFGKPVTLSCSQTLNHNVMYWYQQKSSQAPKLLFHYYDKDFNNEADTPDNFQSRRPNTSFCFLDIRSPGLGDTAMYLCATYQHGTPNDEQFFGPGTRLTVL.

This clonotype was counted at least ten times. The chain is built from TRBV6-5 and TRBJ1-2; 10 nucleotides agree with TRBD1. The CDR3 runs to 13 residues. V dropped 5 bases and J dropped 4; count of bases not matched to a gene: 1. Germline V gene sequence: CDR1 MNHEY, CDR2 SVGAGI. The CDR3 DNA follows: TGTGCCAGCAGTGGGGACAGGGGCTATGGCTACACCTTC. Translating it yields CASSGDRGYGYTF.

This clonotype was counted between two and nine times. With a much larger clone just one base away, this may be a read error. The chain employs TRBV20-1 and TRBJ1-1; D not resolved. The V gene's germline CDR1 is DFQATT and CDR2 SNEGSKA (reference sequence). The CDR3 length is 12 residues. V was trimmed by 7 bases and J by 0 bases, leaving 9 bases between them. CDR3 in DNA: TGCAGTGATAGGCCCGTGAACACTGAAGCTTTCTTT. Translating it yields CSDRPVNTEAFF.

This clonotype was found many times. The CDR3 DNA sequence: TGTGCCATCAGTGAGGTCGATCGTAAAGCAGATACGCAGTATTTT. It encodes CAISEVDRKADTQYF. J is TRBJ2-3 and V is TRBV10-3; the D is unclear. Trimming took off 2 bases at V and 4 bases at J, with 13 bases between the two ends. Germline CDR1 and CDR2: ENHRY and SYGVKD. The CDR3 totals 15 residues.

Many counts were recorded for this clonotype. The chain links TRBV5-1 to TRBJ2-1; 11 positions agree with TRBD2. The J segment lost 3 bases and the V segment lost 0 bases, leaving 2 bases of the junction unmatched. The V gene's germline CDR1 is SGHRS and CDR2 YFSETQ. The CDR3 spans 16 residues. The CDR3 reads CASSLGLAGIYNEQFF. The CDR3 DNA sequence: TGCGCCAGCAGCTTGGGACTAGCGGGGATCTACAATGAGCAGTTCTTC.

This clonotype was seen at least ten times. The gene calls are TRBV20-1 and TRBJ1-1; D is undetermined. From germline, CDR1 is DFQATT and CDR2 SNEGSKA (reference sequence). V lost 6 bases, J lost 1 base, and 9 bases lay in between. This CDR3 contains 12 residues. In DNA form, the CDR3 reads TGCAGTGCGATCAGAGCGAACACTGAAGCTTTCTTT. This encodes CSAIRANTEAFF.

There are many counts of this clonotype. This chain joins TRBV5-1 and TRBJ2-3; D ambiguous. CDR3 length: 16 amino acids. V lost 1 base and J lost 4, with 16 bases in between. The germline CDR1 and CDR2 sequences are SGHRS and YFSETQ. The CDR3 reads CASSLLGIFVADTQYF. CDR3 nucleotide sequence: TGCGCCAGCAGCTTGTTAGGGATTTTCGTCGCAGATACGCAGTATTTT.

The sample holds many counts of this clonotype. The chain recombines TRBV20-1 with TRBJ2-5; D could derive from TRBD1 or TRBD2 (5 bases each). The CDR3 totals 14 residues. Per the germline V gene, CDR1 is DFQATT and CDR2 is SNEGSKA (reference sequence). V was shortened by 3 bases and J by 0 bases, with 11 bases between the two germline ends. The CDR3 nucleotides are TGCAGTGCTAGTCGGGGCTTGTACCAAGAGACCCAGTACTTC. As protein: CSASRGLYQETQYF.

This clonotype appeared many times. The rearrangement joins TRBV11-2 to TRBJ2-7; D gene unclear. The CDR3 has 13 amino acids. V was shortened by 5 bases and J by 4 bases, with 12 bases between the two germline ends. From germline, CDR1 is SGHAT and CDR2 FQNNGV. The CDR3 DNA sequence: TGTGCCAGCAGCCCCGGACGGCTGTACGAGCAGTACTTC. Its translation: CASSPGRLYEQYF.

This clonotype was counted many times. V and J are TRBV5-1 and TRBJ2-7; D ambiguous. The CDR3 is 10 amino acids. Germline CDR1 is SGHRS and CDR2 is YFSETQ. CDR3 residues: CGCNSYEQYF. The CDR3 bases are TGCGGCTGTAACTCCTACGAGCAGTACTTC.

This clonotype showed up just a few times. A much larger clone sits a single nucleotide away, making a read error possible. J is TRBJ1-1 and V is TRBV6-5; no reliable D call. The CDR3 has 13 residues. Germline CDR1 MNHEY, CDR2 SVGAGI. V was clipped by 5 bases and J by 8 bases, with 15 bases between them. CDR3 loop: CASSRRIGEEAFF. DNA for the CDR3: TGTGCCAGCAGTCGAAGAATTGGGGAAGAAGCTTTCTTT.

This clonotype occurred many times. The rearrangement uses TRBV20-1 and TRBJ1-5; D perhaps matches TRBD1 (5 bases). V lost 0 bases and J 0 bases, leaving 15 bases between the germline ends. In germline, CDR1 is DFQATT, CDR2 SNEGSKA (reference sequence). This CDR3 spans 17 amino acids. CDR3 sequence (DNA): TGCAGTGCTAGAGATTGGATCCGGGGGAATAGCAATCAGCCCCAGCATTTT. Translated: CSARDWIRGNSNQPQHF.

The table lists this clonotype with many counts. CDR3 in amino acids: CASSLAVGRGNQPQHF. CDR3 in DNA: TGTGCCAGCAGCTTAGCGGTGGGGAGGGGCAATCAGCCCCAGCATTTT. The V and J genes are TRBV7-2 and TRBJ1-5; D remains unclear. Trimming cost V 0 bases and J 2 bases, with 11 bases left between them. The CDR3 spans 16 residues. Per the germline V gene, CDR1 is SGHTA and CDR2 is FQGNSA.

This clonotype was seen repeatedly, ten times or more. The V gene is TRBV19, the J gene TRBJ1-3; TRBD1 might be the D (6 bases). Trimming left V 7 bases short and J 0 bases short, with 13 bases between. Germline CDR1 and CDR2: LNHDA and SQIVND (reference sequence). The CDR3 is 15 amino acids. CDR3 residues: CASKSRDNSGNTIYF. In nucleotides, the CDR3 is TGTGCCAGTAAATCCAGGGACAACTCTGGAAACACCATATATTTT.

This clonotype has at least ten counts. In DNA, the CDR3 is TGTGCCAGCAGCGCAGCGGGGGACACCGGGGAGCTGTTTTTT. Its protein is CASSAAGDTGELFF. The chain employs TRBV4-2 and TRBJ2-2, with 8 bases identical to TRBD2. Germline-derived CDR1 and CDR2 are LGHNA and YNFKEQ. The trim removed 5 bases at V and 3 bases at J, leaving 2 bases unmatched. The CDR3 spans 14 residues.

This clonotype was found many times. The chain recombines TRBV7-7 with TRBJ2-3; D call uncertain. The germline V and J ends were trimmed by 1 base and 4 bases, with 6 bases remaining between them. This CDR3 is 13 amino acids long. CDR1 is SSHAT and CDR2 is FNYEAQ in the germline V gene (reference sequence). The CDR3 region is CASSLESSDTQYF. The CDR3, as DNA: TGTGCCAGCAGCTTAGAGTCGTCAGATACGCAGTATTTT.

In its sample, this clonotype was seen many times. The J gene is TRBJ1-1, the V gene TRBV5-5; 9 bases align to TRBD1. With V trimmed by 7 bases and J by 4 bases, 20 bases remained unmatched. This CDR3 is 18 amino acids long. Germline CDR1 SGHKS, CDR2 YYEKEE (reference sequence). The CDR3, as DNA: TGTGCCAGCTCACCCCTTTTCCGGGACAGGGTAGTAAGCACTGAAGCTTTCTTT. This translates into CASSPLFRDRVVSTEAFF.

This clonotype was recorded at least ten times. The chain employs TRBV7-9 and TRBJ2-2; a weak D match, TRBD1 (5 bases). The V end was cut by 5 bases, the J end by 2 bases, with 9 bases between. The CDR3 totals 14 residues. Germline CDR1 and CDR2: SEHNR and FQNEAQ (reference sequence). The CDR3 DNA sequence: TGTGCCAGCAGCCAAGACAGCAACACCGGGGAGCTGTTTTTT. It yields the protein CASSQDSNTGELFF.

This clonotype was seen repeatedly, ten times or more. The V and J genes are TRBV7-2 and TRBJ2-1; TRBD2 matches 8 bases. Per germline, CDR1 SGHTA and CDR2 FQGNSA. The trim removed 2 bases at V and 10 bases at J, leaving 1 base unmatched. The length of the CDR3 is 12 residues. The CDR3 loop is CASSLPGGEQFF. CDR3 in DNA: TGTGCCAGCAGCTTACCGGGGGGGGAGCAGTTCTTC.

This clonotype was counted at least ten times. The chain uses TRBV5-1 and TRBJ2-3; 10 bases match TRBD2. Trimming at V came to 0 bases and at J to 0 bases, leaving 7 bases not matched to a gene. The length of the CDR3 is 18 residues. Germline-derived CDR1 and CDR2 are SGHRS and YFSETQ. The CDR3 reads CASSLVPSGGLSTDTQYF. DNA for the CDR3: TGCGCCAGCAGCTTGGTGCCTAGCGGGGGCCTTAGCACAGATACGCAGTATTTT.

The sample holds many counts of this clonotype. The chain combines TRBV5-1 with TRBJ1-1; 8 bases align to TRBD1. CDR1 and CDR2 (germline): SGHRS, YFSETQ. V gave up 0 bases and J gave up 1 base; unmatched junction bases: 2. The CDR3 covers 15 residues. This CDR3 is CASSLAQGANTEAFF. As DNA, the CDR3 is TGCGCCAGCAGCTTGGCGCAGGGGGCGAACACTGAAGCTTTCTTT.

This clonotype was seen ten or more times. This sequence joins TRBV9 and TRBJ2-5; the match to TRBD2 covers 8 bases. The V gene's germline CDR1 is SGDLS and CDR2 YYNGEE. V shed 4 bases, J shed 4 bases, and the junction held 6 bases outside the gene matches. This CDR3 has 14 residues. CDR3 DNA: TGTGCCAGCAGCCGAGGACTAGCAGGAGAGACCCAGTACTTC. Amino acids: CASSRGLAGETQYF.

This clonotype was seen ten or more times. The J gene is TRBJ2-2, the V gene TRBV12-3 or TRBV12-4; 8 bases line up with TRBD2. Trimming removed 7 bases from V and 1 base from J; junction bases left unmatched: 2. The CDR3 has 14 residues. CDR3 loop: CASNSGENTGELFF. In nucleotides, the CDR3 is TGTGCCAGCAATAGCGGGGAGAACACCGGGGAGCTGTTTTTT.

The sample holds many counts of this clonotype. The chain uses TRBV5-1 and TRBJ1-2; TRBD1 matches at 8 bases. CDR3 length equals 14 residues. Germline V gene lookup returns CDR1 SGHRS and CDR2 YFSETQ. Trimming at V came to 0 bases and at J to 8 bases, leaving 6 bases not matched to a gene. DNA for the CDR3: TGCGCCAGCAGCTTGGGGCAGGGGGCTGGCGGCTACACCTTC. Translating gives CASSLGQGAGGYTF.

This clonotype was observed many times. The J gene is TRBJ2-2, the V gene TRBV6-1; weak D call: TRBD1 (7 bases). CDR3 length equals 14 residues. V lost 2 bases, J lost 5 bases, and 9 bases lay in between. Germline assignment: CDR1 MNHNS and CDR2 SASEGT. DNA of the CDR3: TGTGCCAGCAGTGAACCAGGGGGGACCGGGGAGCTGTTTTTT. This encodes CASSEPGGTGELFF.

This clonotype came up many times. The rearrangement joins TRBV7-9 to TRBJ2-1, with D perhaps matching TRBD2 (5 bases). This CDR3 has 16 amino acids. V dropped 5 bases and J dropped 3 bases, with 17 bases sitting between them. Germline V gene lookup returns CDR1 SEHNR and CDR2 FQNEAQ (reference sequence). CDR3 protein: CASSPPTGKGYNEQFF. The CDR3 bases are TGTGCCAGCAGCCCGCCAACCGGGAAGGGCTACAATGAGCAGTTCTTC. The full variable domain, in which reference TRBV7-9 and TRBJ2-1 provide the parts outside the CDR3, is DTGVSQNPRHKITKRGQNVTFRCDPISEHNRLYWYRQTLGQGPEFLTYFQNEAQLEKSRLLSDRFSAERPKGSFSTLEIQRTEQGDSAMYLCASSPPTGKGYNEQFFGPGTRLTVL.

This clonotype was counted many times. The chain has TRBV9 and TRBJ2-3; maybe TRBD2 (6 bases). Per the germline V gene, CDR1 is SGDLS and CDR2 is YYNGEE. The CDR3 length is 14 residues. V lost 4 bases and J lost 1, with 10 bases in between. CDR3 coding DNA: TGTGCCAGCAGCACGGGACTGCGCACAGATACGCAGTATTTT. The encoded protein is CASSTGLRTDTQYF.

This clonotype has at least ten counts. The V gene is TRBV5-6, the J gene TRBJ2-1; a possible D gene is TRBD1 (5 bases). V was pared by 0 bases and J by 1 base, with 14 bases between. From germline, CDR1 is SGHDT and CDR2 YYEEEE. CDR3 length equals 17 residues. The chain's CDR3 is CASSLVGHLFSYNEQFF. Here the CDR3 DNA reads TGTGCCAGCAGCTTGGTTGGACACTTGTTTTCCTACAATGAGCAGTTCTTC. Together with reference TRBV5-6 and TRBJ2-1, the CDR3 gives the full variable domain: DAGVTQSPTHLIKTRGQQVTLRCSPKSGHDTVSWYQQALGQGPQFIFQYYEEEERQRGNFPDRFSGHQFPNYSSELNVNALLLGDSALYLCASSLVGHLFSYNEQFFGPGTRLTVL.

This clonotype was detected only a few times. The chain uses TRBV6-5 and TRBJ2-1; D unresolved. V dropped 6 bases and J dropped 5 bases, with 14 bases sitting between them. The CDR3 length is 14 residues. Germline assignment: CDR1 MNHEY and CDR2 SVGAGI. DNA for the CDR3: TGTGCCAGCAGGGGAAACTCGGCGAACAATGAGCAGTTCTTC. Translating it yields CASRGNSANNEQFF.

The genes are TRBV11-3 and TRBJ1-6, with 7 bases fitting TRBD1. From germline, CDR1 is SGHNT and CDR2 YENEEA. After removal of 10 bases from V and 7 bases from J, the junction contained 10 bases not matched to a gene. CDR3 length: 14 residues. As DNA, the CDR3 is TGTGCCACGTGGGGCGGGACAGTGAATTCACCCCTCCACTTT. The encoded protein is CATWGGTVNSPLHF.

This clonotype was seen ten or more times. The chain combines TRBV29-1 with TRBJ2-3; D could derive from TRBD1 or TRBD2 (5 bases each). CDR3 length equals 13 residues. V lost 4 bases and J 4 bases, leaving 12 bases between the germline ends. CDR1 SQVTM and CDR2 ANQGSEA come from the germline V gene. The DNA of the CDR3 is TGCAGCGTTGGGTTGGGGGAAGCAGATACGCAGTATTTT. Protein: CSVGLGEADTQYF.

Details on this clonotype: A much more abundant neighbour one base away suggests this may be a read error. V is TRBV6-5 and J is TRBJ2-5; D is possibly TRBD2 (6 bases). V shed 2 bases and J shed 1 base, with 11 bases lying between them. Germline V gives CDR1 MNHEY, CDR2 SVGAGI. This CDR3 has 15 amino acids. The CDR3 region is CASSYEGTLQETQYF. The CDR3 DNA follows: TGTGCCAGCAGTTACGAGGGGACTCTCCAAGAGACCCAGTACTTC.